This is a list of T cell receptor beta chains from one sample in a study of technical replicates of blood from four donors. Using immunoSEQ multiplex PCR, the repertoire was profiled, and TCRdb retains in-frame clones only, with some absent. The sample comprises 55,000 to 75,000 clones, approximately 94% of which are singletons, and about 0.4% rests with the top ten. The sequenced sample was T cells isolated from PBMCs. These receptors all stem from a human donor in good health. Both conserved end residues are part of each CDR3. Fields, in order: V gene, J gene, CDR3 protein.

TRBV11-2	TRBJ2-1	CASSATGSSYNEQFF
TRBV21-1	TRBJ2-2	CASSKVQANTGELFF
TRBV19	TRBJ1-1	CASSRATTNTEAFF
TRBV27	TRBJ2-1	CASSLTSGRSEQFF
TRBV11-3	TRBJ2-7	CASSSRQGIYEQYF
TRBV11-2	TRBJ2-7	CASSLVEREGGEQYF
TRBV2	TRBJ2-3	CASSIESTDTQYF
TRBV12-5	TRBJ1-5	CASGLDDRGNQPQHF
TRBV2	TRBJ1-4	CASLAWGPNEKLFF
TRBV30	TRBJ2-1	CAWSDGVIPNEQFF
TRBV7-2	TRBJ2-7	CASSGTGVYEQYF
TRBV5-4	TRBJ2-3	CASSSLSGGGTDTQYF
TRBV10-3	TRBJ2-3	CASSPPGVSTDTQYF
TRBV2	TRBJ1-2	CASSEGGASYGYTF
TRBV2	TRBJ2-1	CASSGLRTSGVYNEQFF
TRBV29-1	TRBJ1-1	CSVEAAMNTEAFF
TRBV11-1	TRBJ2-2	CASSRPGTGELFF
TRBV21-1	TRBJ2-1	CASSKRFRAEDNEQFF
TRBV5-6	TRBJ1-2	CASSLEQGSYGYTF
TRBV6-1	TRBJ1-1	CASLVGLYENTEAFF
TRBV6-1	TRBJ2-7	CASSVPRLAASSYEQYF
TRBV30	TRBJ1-2	CAWVGTVYGYTF
TRBV28	TRBJ1-3	CASSLGQVAGNTIYF
TRBV29-1	TRBJ2-7	CSAGTSSYEQYF
TRBV5-4	TRBJ1-4	CASSFQGRYEKLFF
TRBV2	TRBJ2-7	CASSPGGYDEQYF
TRBV7-2	TRBJ1-1	CASSLWSVMNTEAFF
TRBV19	TRBJ2-1	CASDRGTYNEQFF
TRBV6-1	TRBJ1-1	CASSGTRVNTEAFF
TRBV27	TRBJ2-7	CASSFTRGSEQYF
TRBV19	TRBJ1-5	CASSIAGTGIHQPQHF
TRBV27	TRBJ1-2	CASSMGQTFNYGYTF
TRBV6-5	TRBJ1-4	CASSYSQTGAGEKLFF
TRBV28	TRBJ1-2	CASSDRGHDYGYTF
TRBV4-3	TRBJ2-1	CASSPSPLAGLEQFF
TRBV19	TRBJ2-2	CASSIGWDTGELFF
TRBV28	TRBJ1-2	CASIPDRVYGYTF
TRBV4-1	TRBJ2-1	CASSQDRKRGREQFF
TRBV5-1	TRBJ1-1	CASSDQGGTEAFF
TRBV9	TRBJ2-2	CASSGGATGELFF
TRBV5-6	TRBJ2-7	CASSLGLAVYEQYF
TRBV28	TRBJ2-7	CASSWVRQGHEQYF